The 30 T cell receptor beta chains below were found in one sample sequenced in a study of cytomegalovirus exposure and HLA in healthy donors. The PCR used 60 Vbeta and 13 Jbeta primers. This table comes from immunoSEQ multiplex PCR, and its TCRdb copy is limited to in-frame clones, with some not included. The table has over 120,000 clones, roughly four fifths seen once. The sample taken for sequencing was PBMCs. The receptor source for this set is a man aged 30-40 years in good health and CMV-seronegative.

In this sample, this clone turned up once. This chain links TRBV5-6 with TRBJ1-2; 8 bases align to TRBD1. After removal of 0 bases from V and 6 bases from J, the junction contained 4 bases not matched to a gene. The CDR3 contains 14 residues. CDR1 is SGHDT and CDR2 is YYEEEE in the germline V gene. CDR3 region: CASSLAGQGHGYTF. The CDR3 bases are TGTGCCAGCAGCTTGGCCGGACAGGGTCATGGCTACACCTTC.

CDR3 DNA sequence: TGTGCCAGCAGCTTGGGGGACGCGGGGCGGACCAATGAGCAGTTCTTC. It codes for CASSLGDAGRTNEQFF. The chain has TRBV7-6 and TRBJ2-1; TRBD2 might be the D (6 bases). V was pared by 3 bases and J by 6 bases, with 18 bases between. CDR1 is SGHVS, CDR2 FNYEAQ, per germline. The CDR3 length is 16 residues.

This chain uses TRBV11-2 with TRBJ1-4; 7 bases line up with TRBD1. With V trimmed by 5 bases and J by 7 bases, 10 bases remained unmatched. The CDR3 is 15 amino acids. The V gene's germline CDR1 is SGHAT and CDR2 FQNNGV. The CDR3, as DNA: TGTGCCAGCAGCCAGGAGGCAGGGGGGACTGAAAAACTGTTTTTT. Its protein is CASSQEAGGTEKLFF.

This chain connects TRBV27 to TRBJ2-5; D is undetermined. Germline assignment: CDR1 MNHEY and CDR2 SMNVEV (reference sequence). With 0 bases removed from V and 2 bases from J, the gap between germline ends came to 10 bases. This CDR3 has 15 amino acids. In DNA, the CDR3 is TGTGCCAGCAGTTTATCGTATACGCAGCAAGAGACCCAGTACTTC. It is translated as CASSLSYTQQETQYF.

The genes are TRBV5-1 and TRBJ1-6; a possible D gene is TRBD1 (6 bases). Germline CDR1 reads SGHRS; CDR2 reads YFSETQ. The CDR3 is made up of 14 amino acids. Trimming removed 4 bases at V and 7 bases at J, with 12 bases between. In DNA, the CDR3 is TGCGCCAGCAGCCTGACAGGTGGGAATTCACCCCTCCACTTT. It translates to CASSLTGGNSPLHF.

J is TRBJ1-1 and V is TRBV27; D might be TRBD1 (5 bases). V gave up 8 bases and J gave up 6 bases, with 19 bases separating them. Germline CDR1 MNHEY, CDR2 SMNVEV (reference sequence). This CDR3 has 14 amino acids. CDR3 in amino acids: CASGPGRAEAEAFF. For the CDR3, the DNA is TGTGCCAGCGGCCCCGGCAGGGCCGAGGCTGAAGCTTTCTTT.

This clone has a handful of counts. The V and J genes are TRBV5-4 and TRBJ1-4, with a tentative D call TRBD1 (5 bases). In germline, CDR1 is SGHNT, CDR2 YYREEE (reference sequence). The germline V and J ends were trimmed by 0 bases and 7 bases, with 16 bases remaining between them. There are 16 residues in the CDR3. The CDR3 protein is CASSLAKGQEGEKLFF. CDR3 bases: TGTGCCAGCAGCTTGGCCAAGGGGCAGGAAGGTGAAAAACTGTTTTTT.

As DNA, the CDR3 is TGCGCCAGCAGTTTCGGTTACGGGGGGGATACGCAGTATTTT. Residues: CASSFGYGGDTQYF. V and J are TRBV5-1 and TRBJ2-3, with 7 bases matching TRBD2. V shed 5 bases, J shed 6 bases, and the junction held 9 bases outside the gene matches. Germline CDR1 and CDR2: SGHRS and YFSETQ. This CDR3 is built from 14 residues. The full variable domain, rest sourced from reference TRBV5-1 and TRBJ2-3, is KAGVTQTPRYLIKTRGQQVTLSCSPISGHRSVSWYQQTPGQGLQFLFEYFSETQRNKGNFPGRFSGRQFSNSRSEMNVSTLELGDSALYLCASSFGYGGDTQYFGPGTRLTVL.

The chain employs TRBV2 and TRBJ1-1; TRBD1 agrees at 7 bases. The CDR3 sequence is 13 residues long. The J segment lost 5 bases and the V segment lost 8 bases, leaving 8 bases of the junction unmatched. CDR1 and CDR2 from the germline V gene are SNHLY and FYNNEI. The CDR3 DNA follows: TGTGCCAGCGGGACAGCACGAGAAACTGAAGCTTTCTTT. Protein sequence: CASGTARETEAFF.

The chain recombines TRBV5-1 with TRBJ2-5; weak D call: TRBD2 (5 bases). This CDR3 comprises 14 residues. Germline-derived CDR1 and CDR2 are SGHRS and YFSETQ. V was trimmed by 4 bases and J by 5 bases, leaving 15 bases between them. The CDR3 spells CASSPGLDVETQYF. The CDR3, as DNA: TGCGCCAGCAGCCCTGGACTCGATGTGGAGACCCAGTACTTC.

This clone was detected only once. The chain couples TRBV6-6 to TRBJ2-5; TRBD1 aligns across 9 bases. This CDR3 has 16 amino acids. Germline lookup yields CDR1 MNHNY and CDR2 SVGAGI (reference sequence). The V gene end was trimmed by 7 bases and the J gene end by 2 bases; junction bases not matched to a gene: 11. The CDR3 is CASIPSGGTGQETQYF. CDR3 DNA: TGTGCCAGCATCCCATCTGGAGGGACAGGGCAAGAGACCCAGTACTTC.

There are a few counts of this clone. The CDR3: CASKGGGIPQETQYF. In DNA, the CDR3 is TGTGCCAGCAAAGGCGGGGGTATACCCCAAGAGACCCAGTACTTC. The chain recombines TRBV27 with TRBJ2-5; 7 bases line up with TRBD2. V shed 7 bases and J 1 base; nucleotides not matched to a gene: 9. Germline loops: CDR1 MNHEY, CDR2 SMNVEV (reference sequence). There are 15 residues in the CDR3.

The chain combines TRBV6-5 with TRBJ2-2, with TRBD1 identical over 7 bases. The CDR3 is made up of 15 amino acids. Germline assignment: CDR1 MNHEY and CDR2 SVGAGI. V dropped 4 bases and J dropped 2; count of bases not matched to a gene: 4. CDR3 amino acids: CASSLKGANTGELFF. The DNA of the CDR3 is TGTGCCAGCAGTTTAAAGGGGGCTAACACCGGGGAGCTGTTTTTT.

Concerning this clone: The same CDR3 also results from other DNA sequences found in this sample. The chain recombines TRBV1 with TRBJ1-1. TRBV1 corresponds to a pseudogene. CDR3 length: 14 amino acids. The CDR3: CTSSQAVGVTEAFF. The CDR3 bases are TGCACCAGCAGCCAAGCGGTGGGAGTCACTGAAGCTTTCTTT.

This sequence joins TRBV6-1 and TRBJ2-3; D might be TRBD2 (6 bases). V was pared by 6 bases and J by 8 bases, with 18 bases between. CDR1 is MNHNS, CDR2 SASEGT, per germline. This CDR3 is 14 amino acids long. The DNA of the CDR3 is TGTGCCAGCAGGGGGGGAGGAGCAGGGCGTACGCAGTATTTT. Translating it yields CASRGGGAGRTQYF.

The V and J genes are TRBV28 and TRBJ2-1; D is unclear. Germline V gene data show CDR1 as MDHEN and CDR2 as SYDVKM. V lost 2 bases and J 7 bases, leaving 9 bases between the germline ends. The CDR3 length is 13 residues. Written as DNA, the CDR3 is TGTGCCAGCAGTTTACGACTGCTAAATGAGCAGTTCTTC. Translating gives CASSLRLLNEQFF.

The chain recombines TRBV19 with TRBJ1-5; D perhaps matches TRBD1 (6 bases). Looked up from germline, CDR1 is LNHDA and CDR2 is SQIVND (reference sequence). The ends were cut back, 6 bases at V and 3 bases at J, with 18 bases in the middle. This CDR3 has 16 amino acids. CDR3 nucleotide sequence: TGTGCCAGTAGGCGGGTCGGGGGGGGCCTCAATCAGCCCCAGCATTTT. It codes for CASRRVGGGLNQPQHF.

The chain carries TRBV10-2 and TRBJ2-3; maybe TRBD2 (5 bases). Germline CDR1 WSHSY, CDR2 SAAADI. Trimming shortened V by 2 bases and J by 2 bases, and 8 bases separated the two germline ends. The CDR3 consists of 14 residues. CDR3: CASSEKEVTDTQYF. For the CDR3, the DNA is TGCGCCAGCAGTGAGAAGGAGGTCACAGATACGCAGTATTTT.

This clone was seen a handful of times. The junction differs from germline at one of its ends, possibly a read error. The V and J genes are TRBV7-9 and TRBJ2-6, with a possible D match to TRBD1 (6 bases). This CDR3 is built from 17 residues. Germline lookup yields CDR1 SEHNR and CDR2 FQNEAQ (reference sequence). CDR3 nucleotide sequence: TGTGCCAGCAGCTACCTCAGGGGTCCTCGTCGGGCCAACGGCCTGACTTTC. Protein product: CASSYLRGPRRANGLTF.

The chain combines TRBV30 with TRBJ2-1; possible D gene TRBD2, 6 bases. The germline V gene encodes CDR1 GTSNPN and CDR2 SVGIG (reference sequence). The germline V and J ends were trimmed by 4 bases and 9 bases, with 16 bases remaining between them. The CDR3 length is 13 residues. CDR3 residues: CAWKWQGGGEQFF. CDR3 nucleotide sequence: TGTGCCTGGAAATGGCAGGGAGGCGGTGAGCAGTTCTTC.

The chain combines TRBV21-1 with TRBJ1-5; the listed D gene, TRBD1, was not tested against the DNA. TRBV21-1 represents a pseudogene. CDR3 size: 16 residues. The CDR3 coding sequence is TGTGCCAGCAGCAACGATGGACAGGGAGGAGGACAGCCCCAGCATTTT. It is translated as CASSNDGQGGGQPQHF.

The chain joins TRBV11-3 to TRBJ1-1; D gene uncertain. Trimming cost V 3 bases and J 5 bases, with 10 bases left between them. The CDR3 is 13 amino acids. From germline, CDR1 is SGHNT and CDR2 YENEEA. The CDR3: CASSFSSETEAFF. CDR3 nucleotide sequence: TGTGCCAGCAGCTTCTCCTCGGAGACTGAAGCTTTCTTT.

The CDR3 protein is CASLGGGTEAFF. The CDR3 DNA reads as TGTGCCAGCCTTGGGGGGGGCACTGAAGCTTTCTTT. The chain couples TRBV28 to TRBJ1-1, with D tentatively TRBD1 (5 bases). In germline, CDR1 is MDHEN, CDR2 SYDVKM. The V gene lost 8 bases and the J gene lost 4 bases, with 11 bases spanning the gap. This CDR3 comprises 12 residues.

The chain couples TRBV5-1 to TRBJ2-7, with TRBD2 matching 8 bases. The germline gives CDR1 SGHRS, CDR2 YFSETQ. This CDR3 is 14 amino acids long. The junction had 5 bases not matched to a gene; V was cut back by 4 bases and J by 2 bases. CDR3 region: CASSPGGAAYEQYF. In nucleotides, the CDR3 is TGCGCCAGCAGCCCCGGGGGGGCAGCCTACGAGCAGTACTTC.

This clone was seen a handful of times. This chain links TRBV7-2 with TRBJ2-3, with TRBD2 as a possible D gene (7 bases). V was cut by 2 bases and J by 1 base, with 13 bases left in between. Germline V gene data show CDR1 as SGHTA and CDR2 as FQGNSA. The CDR3 length is 16 residues. CDR3 sequence (DNA): TGTGCCAGCAGCTTATGGGCGGGGGCGGGCACAGATACGCAGTATTTT. It specifies CASSLWAGAGTDTQYF.

As for this clone: Here the CDR3 omits its conserved ending phenylalanine or tryptophan, so a read error is the likely source. The limits of the CDR3 on the DNA are not certain, so only TCRdb's listed CDR3 is given. The chain is built from TRBV28 and TRBJ1-3; the table gives TRBD1 as D, unverified against the DNA. The V gene's germline CDR1 is MDHEN and CDR2 SYDVKM. The CDR3 numbers 10 amino acids, ends counted. The CDR3 reads CASSRGDRLE.

In this sample, this clone turned up a few times. This chain connects TRBV29-1 to TRBJ2-2, with unresolved D. The CDR3 has 13 amino acids. The germline V and J ends were trimmed by 3 bases and 0 bases, with 5 bases remaining between them. Per the germline V gene, CDR1 is SQVTM and CDR2 is ANQGSEA. The CDR3 loop reads CSVDPANTGELFF. The CDR3, as DNA: TGCAGCGTTGACCCCGCGAACACCGGGGAGCTGTTTTTT.

The J gene is TRBJ1-5, the V gene TRBV15; the D is unclear. V was pared by 1 base and J by 9 bases, with 13 bases between. The CDR3 is 14 amino acids. In germline, CDR1 is LNHNV, CDR2 YYDKDF (reference sequence). CDR3 sequence (DNA): TGTGCCACCAGCAGAGGTACGAGTACTCCGCCCCAGCATTTT. Its protein is CATSRGTSTPPQHF.

This chain joins TRBV6-5 and TRBJ2-3; D gene unclear. The CDR3 contains 13 residues. CDR1 is MNHEY, CDR2 SVGAGI, per germline. V lost 0 bases to trimming and J lost 3 bases, with 4 bases between them. This chain's CDR3 is CASSYSSTDTQYF. In DNA form, the CDR3 reads TGTGCCAGCAGTTACTCTTCTACAGATACGCAGTATTTT.

This rearrangement joins TRBV7-2 to TRBJ2-7, with D possibly being TRBD1 (6 bases). From germline, CDR1 is SGHTA and CDR2 FQGNSA. Trimming removed 5 bases from V and 1 base from J, with 15 bases in between. This CDR3 has 15 residues. In nucleotides, the CDR3 is TGTGCCAGCAGCCGATGGGCAGGGGCGTCCTACGAGCAGTACTTC. This codes for CASSRWAGASYEQYF.